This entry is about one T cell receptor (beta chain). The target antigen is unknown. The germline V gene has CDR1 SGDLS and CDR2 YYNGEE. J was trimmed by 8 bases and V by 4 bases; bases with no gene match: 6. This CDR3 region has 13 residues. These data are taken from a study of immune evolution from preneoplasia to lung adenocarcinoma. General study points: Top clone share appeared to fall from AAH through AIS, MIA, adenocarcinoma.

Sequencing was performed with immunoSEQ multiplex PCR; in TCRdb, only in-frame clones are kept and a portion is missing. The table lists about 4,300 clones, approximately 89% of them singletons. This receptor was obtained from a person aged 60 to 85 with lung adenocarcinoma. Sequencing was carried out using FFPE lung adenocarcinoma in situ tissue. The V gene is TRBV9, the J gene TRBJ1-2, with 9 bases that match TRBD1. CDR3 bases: TGTGCCAGCAGCACGCGGGACAGGGACGGCTACACCTTC. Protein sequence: CASSTRDRDGYTF. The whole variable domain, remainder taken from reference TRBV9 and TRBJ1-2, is DSGVTQTPKHLITATGQRVTLRCSPRSGDLSVYWYQQSLDQGLQFLIQYYNGEERAKGNILERFSAQQFPDLHSELNLSSLELGDSALYFCASSTRDRDGYTFGSGTRLTVV.